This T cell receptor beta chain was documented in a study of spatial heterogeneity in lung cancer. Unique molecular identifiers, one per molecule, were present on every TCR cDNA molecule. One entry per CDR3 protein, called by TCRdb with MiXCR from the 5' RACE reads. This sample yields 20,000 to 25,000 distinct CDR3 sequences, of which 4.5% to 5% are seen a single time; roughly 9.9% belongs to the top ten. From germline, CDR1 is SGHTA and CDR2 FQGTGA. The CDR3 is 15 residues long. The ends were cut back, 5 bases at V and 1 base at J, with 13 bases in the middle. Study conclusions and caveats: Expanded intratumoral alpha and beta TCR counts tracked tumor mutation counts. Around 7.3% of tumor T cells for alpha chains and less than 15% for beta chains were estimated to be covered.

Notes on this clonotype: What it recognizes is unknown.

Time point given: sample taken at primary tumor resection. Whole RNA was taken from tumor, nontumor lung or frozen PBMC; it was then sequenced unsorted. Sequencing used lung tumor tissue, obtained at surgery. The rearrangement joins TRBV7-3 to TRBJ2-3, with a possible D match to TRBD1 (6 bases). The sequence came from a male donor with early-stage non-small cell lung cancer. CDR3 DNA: TGTGCCAGCAGCCGAACAGGGAGAGGCACAGATACGCAGTATTTT. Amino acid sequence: CASSRTGRGTDTQYF.